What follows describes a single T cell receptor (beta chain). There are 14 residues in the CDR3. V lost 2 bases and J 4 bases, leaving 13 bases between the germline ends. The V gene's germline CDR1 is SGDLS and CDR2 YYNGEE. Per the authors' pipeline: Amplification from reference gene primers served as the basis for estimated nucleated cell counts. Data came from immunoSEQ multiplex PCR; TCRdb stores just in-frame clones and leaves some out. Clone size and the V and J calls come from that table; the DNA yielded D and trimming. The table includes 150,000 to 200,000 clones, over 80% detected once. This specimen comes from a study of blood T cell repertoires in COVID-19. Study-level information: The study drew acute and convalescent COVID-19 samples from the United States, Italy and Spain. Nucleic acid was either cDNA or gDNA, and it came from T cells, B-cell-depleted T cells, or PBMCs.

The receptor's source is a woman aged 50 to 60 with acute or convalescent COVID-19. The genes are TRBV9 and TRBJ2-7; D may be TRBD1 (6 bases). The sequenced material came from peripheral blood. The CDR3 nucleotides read TGTGCCAGCAGCGTGGGGGCCCAGGGATACGAGCAGTACTTC. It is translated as CASSVGAQGYEQYF.